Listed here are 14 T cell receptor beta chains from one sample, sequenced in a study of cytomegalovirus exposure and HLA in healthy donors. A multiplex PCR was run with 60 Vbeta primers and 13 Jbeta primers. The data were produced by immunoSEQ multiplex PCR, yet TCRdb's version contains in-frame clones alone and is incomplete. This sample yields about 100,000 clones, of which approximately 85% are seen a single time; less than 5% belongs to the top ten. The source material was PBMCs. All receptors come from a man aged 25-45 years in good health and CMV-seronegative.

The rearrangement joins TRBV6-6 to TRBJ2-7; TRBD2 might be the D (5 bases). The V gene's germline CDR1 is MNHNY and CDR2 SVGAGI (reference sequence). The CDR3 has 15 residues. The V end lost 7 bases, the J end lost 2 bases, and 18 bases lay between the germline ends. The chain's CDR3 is CASTGSYQLPYEQYF. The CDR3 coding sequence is TGTGCCAGCACGGGGTCTTATCAGTTGCCCTACGAGCAGTACTTC.

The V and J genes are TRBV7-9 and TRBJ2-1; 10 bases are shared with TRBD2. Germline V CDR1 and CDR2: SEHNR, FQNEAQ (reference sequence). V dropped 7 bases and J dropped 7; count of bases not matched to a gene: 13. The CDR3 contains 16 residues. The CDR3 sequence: CASIRVGSGGSNEQFF. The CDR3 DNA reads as TGTGCCAGCATCCGAGTAGGTAGCGGGGGGTCGAATGAGCAGTTCTTC.

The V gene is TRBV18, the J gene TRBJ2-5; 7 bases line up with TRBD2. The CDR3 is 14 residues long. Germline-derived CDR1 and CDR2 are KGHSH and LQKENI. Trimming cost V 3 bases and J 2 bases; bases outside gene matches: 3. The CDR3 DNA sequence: TGTGCCAGCTCACCGGGGAGGGTACAAGAGACCCAGTACTTC. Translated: CASSPGRVQETQYF.

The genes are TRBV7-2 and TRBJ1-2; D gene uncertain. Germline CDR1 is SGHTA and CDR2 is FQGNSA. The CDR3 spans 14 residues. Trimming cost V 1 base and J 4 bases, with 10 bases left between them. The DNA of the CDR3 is TGTGCCAGCAGCTTAGAAACAGTCGGCTATGGCTACACCTTC. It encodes CASSLETVGYGYTF.

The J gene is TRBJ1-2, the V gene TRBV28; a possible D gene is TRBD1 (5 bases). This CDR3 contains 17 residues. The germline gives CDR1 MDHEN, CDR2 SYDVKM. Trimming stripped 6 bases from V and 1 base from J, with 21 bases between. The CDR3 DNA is TGTGCCAGCAGGGCGTTGACAGATACAACGAATAACTATGGCTACACCTTC. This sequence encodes CASRALTDTTNNYGYTF.

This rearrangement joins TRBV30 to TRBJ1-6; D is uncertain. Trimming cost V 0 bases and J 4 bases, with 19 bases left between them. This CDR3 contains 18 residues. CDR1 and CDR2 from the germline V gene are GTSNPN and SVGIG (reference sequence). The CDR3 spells CAWSVNGLGLPYNSPLHF. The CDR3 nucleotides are TGTGCCTGGAGTGTAAATGGTCTGGGCCTACCATATAATTCACCCCTCCACTTT. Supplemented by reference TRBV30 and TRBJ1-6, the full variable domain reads SQTIHQWPATLVQPVGSPLSLECTVEGTSNPNLYWYRQAAGRGLQLLFYSVGIGQISSEVPQNLSASRPQDRQFILSSKKLLLSDSGFYLCAWSVNGLGLPYNSPLHFGNGTRLTVT.

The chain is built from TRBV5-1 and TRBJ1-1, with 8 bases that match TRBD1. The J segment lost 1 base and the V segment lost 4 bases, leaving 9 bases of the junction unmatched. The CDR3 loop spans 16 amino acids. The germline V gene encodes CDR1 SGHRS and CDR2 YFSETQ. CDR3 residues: CASSPDLRGRNTEAFF. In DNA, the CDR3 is TGCGCCAGCAGCCCGGACCTCAGGGGGCGGAACACTGAAGCTTTCTTT.

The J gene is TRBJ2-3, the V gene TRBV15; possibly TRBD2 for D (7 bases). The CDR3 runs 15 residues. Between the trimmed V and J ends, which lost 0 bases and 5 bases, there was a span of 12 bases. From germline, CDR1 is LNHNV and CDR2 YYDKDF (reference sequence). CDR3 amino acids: CATSRDGGAGDTQYF. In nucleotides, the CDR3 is TGTGCCACCAGCAGAGATGGGGGGGCTGGAGATACGCAGTATTTT.

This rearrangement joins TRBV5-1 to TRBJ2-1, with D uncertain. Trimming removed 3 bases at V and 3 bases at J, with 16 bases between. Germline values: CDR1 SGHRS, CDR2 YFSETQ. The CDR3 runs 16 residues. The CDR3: CASSSVSGSYYNEQFF. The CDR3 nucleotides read TGCGCCAGCAGCTCGGTTTCAGGCTCCTACTACAATGAGCAGTTCTTC.

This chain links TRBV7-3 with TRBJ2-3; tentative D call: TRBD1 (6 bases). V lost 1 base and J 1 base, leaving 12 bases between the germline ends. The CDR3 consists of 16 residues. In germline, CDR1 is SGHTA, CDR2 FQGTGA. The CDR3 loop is CASSLISRGGTDTQYF. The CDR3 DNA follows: TGTGCCAGCAGCTTAATCAGCAGGGGAGGCACAGATACGCAGTATTTT.

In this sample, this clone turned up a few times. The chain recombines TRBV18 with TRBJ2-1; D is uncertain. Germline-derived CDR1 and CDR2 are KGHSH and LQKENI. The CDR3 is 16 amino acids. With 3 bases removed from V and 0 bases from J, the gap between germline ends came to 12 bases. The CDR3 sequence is CASSPLRGTSYNEQFF. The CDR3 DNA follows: TGTGCCAGCTCACCCCTTAGAGGTACCTCCTACAATGAGCAGTTCTTC.

The CDR3 is CASSFERTGANYEQYF. CDR3 DNA sequence: TGTGCCAGCAGCTTCGAGCGAACAGGGGCGAACTACGAGCAGTACTTC. The chain links TRBV7-2 to TRBJ2-7, with 7 nucleotides matching TRBD1. Looked up from germline, CDR1 is SGHTA and CDR2 is FQGNSA. J lost 3 bases, V lost 3 bases, and 11 bases had no gene match. The CDR3 runs to 16 residues.

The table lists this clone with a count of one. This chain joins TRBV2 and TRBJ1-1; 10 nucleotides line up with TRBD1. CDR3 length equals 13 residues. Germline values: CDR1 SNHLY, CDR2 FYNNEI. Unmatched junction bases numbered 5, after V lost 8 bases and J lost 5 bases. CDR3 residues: CASAGQGRTEAFF. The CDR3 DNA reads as TGTGCCAGCGCGGGACAGGGGAGAACTGAAGCTTTCTTT. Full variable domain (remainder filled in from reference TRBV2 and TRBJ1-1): EPEVTQTPSHQVTQMGQEVILRCVPISNHLYFYWYRQILGQKVEFLVSFYNNEISEKSEIFDDQFSVERPDGSNFTLKIRSTKLEDSAMYFCASAGQGRTEAFFGQGTRLTVV.

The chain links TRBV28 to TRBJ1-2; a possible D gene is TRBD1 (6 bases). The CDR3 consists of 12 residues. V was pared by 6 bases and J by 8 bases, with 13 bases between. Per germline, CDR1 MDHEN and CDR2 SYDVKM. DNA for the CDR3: TGTGCCAGCAGGCCTCGGGACACCGGCTACACCTTC. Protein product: CASRPRDTGYTF.